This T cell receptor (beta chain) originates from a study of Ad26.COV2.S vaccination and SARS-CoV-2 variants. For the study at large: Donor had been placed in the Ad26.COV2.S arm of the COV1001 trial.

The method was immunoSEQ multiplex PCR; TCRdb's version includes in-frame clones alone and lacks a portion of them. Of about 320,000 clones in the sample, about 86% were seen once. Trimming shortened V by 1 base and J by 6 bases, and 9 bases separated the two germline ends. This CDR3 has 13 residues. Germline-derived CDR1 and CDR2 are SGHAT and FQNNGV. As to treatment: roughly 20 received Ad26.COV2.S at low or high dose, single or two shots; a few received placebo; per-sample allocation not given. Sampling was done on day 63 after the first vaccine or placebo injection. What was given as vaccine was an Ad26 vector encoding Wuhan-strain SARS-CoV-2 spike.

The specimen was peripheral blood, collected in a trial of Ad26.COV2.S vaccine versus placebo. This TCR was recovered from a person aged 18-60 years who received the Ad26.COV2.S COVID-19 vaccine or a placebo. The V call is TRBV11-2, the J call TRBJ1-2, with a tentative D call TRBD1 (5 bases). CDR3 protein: CASSLGPGHGYTF. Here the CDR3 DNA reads TGTGCCAGCAGCTTAGGCCCGGGGCATGGCTACACCTTC.